The 16 T cell receptor beta chains below come from one sample, sequenced in a study of preoperative IRX-2 immunotherapy in early breast cancer (dated by TCRdb to about 2019). Library preparation used the immunoSEQ multiplex PCR assay. The table was pulled from immuneACCESS by TCRdb, which kept in-frame rearrangements only. Such tables lose some clones; where checked, under half of the loss comes from unresolved V genes, and the rest has no known cause. For this sample the table gives about 98,000 clones, of which around 86% were detected only once. The ten largest account for 2% to 2.5% of the sample. The treatment or condition label, as the study defines it: preoperative locoregional IRX-2 cytokine immunotherapy. The specimen comprised tumor tissue, sampled after IRX-2 immunotherapy. The receptors were gathered from a human donor with breast cancer.

This clone was found a few times. The rearrangement links TRBV28 to TRBJ1-4; D is ambiguous. This CDR3 contains 15 residues. Germline CDR1 reads MDHEN; CDR2 reads SYDVKM. With 2 bases removed from V and 0 bases from J, the gap between germline ends came to 7 bases. The CDR3 protein is CASSLRHSTNEKLFF. The CDR3 nucleotides read TGTGCCAGCAGTTTACGACATTCAACTAATGAAAAACTGTTTTTT.

V and J are TRBV30 and TRBJ2-5; D might be TRBD1 (6 bases). The germline V gene encodes CDR1 GTSNPN and CDR2 SVGIG (reference sequence). CDR3 size: 14 residues. Deletions cut 4 bases from V and 3 bases from J, with 15 bases between. The CDR3 DNA follows: TGTGCCTGGACCCTGCTGGGGGCGGAAGAGACCCAGTACTTC. Amino acids: CAWTLLGAEETQYF.

V usage is TRBV29-1 and J usage is TRBJ1-1, with D tentatively TRBD1 (5 bases). The CDR3 covers 17 residues. Looked up from germline, CDR1 is SQVTM and CDR2 is ANQGSEA. With 4 bases removed from V and 0 bases from J, the gap between germline ends came to 21 bases. Written as DNA, the CDR3 is TGCAGCGTTGTACCGGGACCAAGTGGGACCATGAACACTGAAGCTTTCTTT. As protein: CSVVPGPSGTMNTEAFF.

V is TRBV6-8 and J is TRBJ2-5; tentative D call: TRBD1 (6 bases). Per germline, CDR1 MNHGY and CDR2 SAAAGT. The length of the CDR3 is 13 residues. V was clipped by 5 bases and J by 2 bases, with 9 bases between them. This chain's CDR3 is CASSTQGQETQYF. CDR3 coding DNA: TGTGCCAGCAGTACGCAGGGGCAAGAGACCCAGTACTTC.

The V call is TRBV12-5, the J call TRBJ1-3; a possible D gene is TRBD1 (6 bases). Germline CDR1 reads LGHNT; CDR2 reads FRNRAP. The CDR3 is made up of 13 amino acids. The CDR3 nucleotides read TGTGCCAGCACCCGAGGGACAGGAAACACCATATATTTT. This codes for CASTRGTGNTIYF. The variable domain in full, completed from reference TRBV12-5 and TRBJ1-3, reads DARVTQTPRHKVTEMGQEVTMRCQPILGHNTVFWYRQTMMQGLELLAYFRNRAPLDDSGMPKDRFSAEMPDATLATLKIQPSEPRDSAVYFCASTRGTGNTIYFGEGSWLTVV.

V gene TRBV5-1 combines with J gene TRBJ1-2; 12 bases fit TRBD1. Germline loops: CDR1 SGHRS, CDR2 YFSETQ. This CDR3 has 16 amino acids. V was pared by 4 bases and J by 3 bases, with 7 bases of the junction left unmatched. The DNA for the CDR3 is TGCGCCAGCAGCCCGGGGACAGGGGGCGCGGACTATGGCTACACCTTC. Translated, it gives CASSPGTGGADYGYTF.

This chain connects TRBV5-1 to TRBJ2-3; the match to TRBD1 covers 9 bases. CDR1 is SGHRS, CDR2 YFSETQ, per germline. CDR3 length equals 15 residues. Trimming at V came to 7 bases and at J to 6 bases, leaving 12 bases not matched to a gene. The CDR3 protein is CASGDRDRVSDTQYF. As DNA, the CDR3 is TGCGCCAGCGGCGACCGGGACAGGGTATCCGATACGCAGTATTTT.

The V gene is TRBV29-1, the J gene TRBJ2-3; D possibly corresponds to TRBD1 (6 bases). In germline, CDR1 is SQVTM, CDR2 ANQGSEA. V lost 1 base, J lost 2 bases, and 10 bases lay in between. This CDR3 comprises 14 residues. CDR3 nucleotide sequence: TGCAGCGTTGAAGGGCAGGGGCCCACAGATACGCAGTATTTT. Its protein is CSVEGQGPTDTQYF.

With regard to this clone: Compared with germline, one end of the junction differs, possibly owing to a read error. The chain links TRBV19 to TRBJ1-4; TRBD1 matches at 8 bases. The CDR3 totals 15 residues. From germline, CDR1 is LNHDA and CDR2 SQIVND (reference sequence). The CDR3 nucleotides read TGTGCCAGTAGACCTGACAGGGGTTCTAAAGAAAAACTGTTTTTT. It encodes CASRPDRGSKEKLFF.

The rearrangement joins TRBV9 to TRBJ2-6; TRBD1 is a possible D gene (6 bases). Looked up from germline, CDR1 is SGDLS and CDR2 is YYNGEE. V dropped 4 bases and J dropped 4 bases, with 12 bases sitting between them. This CDR3 has 15 amino acids. Written as DNA, the CDR3 is TGTGCCAGCAGCTCCAGGGGAGTAGGGGCCAACGTCCTGACTTTC. It codes for CASSSRGVGANVLTF.

The chain couples TRBV9 to TRBJ1-2, with 7 bases aligning to TRBD1. J gave up 4 bases and V 4 bases, and 7 bases lay outside the gene matches. CDR3 length: 14 amino acids. Germline CDR1 is SGDLS and CDR2 is YYNGEE. In DNA form, the CDR3 reads TGTGCCAGCAGCATGGGGACAGAAGGCTATGGCTACACCTTC. As protein: CASSMGTEGYGYTF.

This rearrangement joins TRBV22-1 to TRBJ1-1. TRBV22-1 is deemed a pseudogene. The CDR3 runs to 12 residues. CDR3 protein: CASREVNTEAFF. Written as DNA, the CDR3 is TGTGCCAGCAGGGAGGTCAACACTGAAGCTTTCTTT.

The rearrangement links TRBV28 to TRBJ2-7; D is uncertain. The CDR3 covers 15 residues. CDR1 is MDHEN, CDR2 SYDVKM, per germline. V was trimmed by 7 bases and J by 0 bases, leaving 16 bases between them. The CDR3 DNA follows: TGTGCCAGCAACCAGTTTATGAGGCGCTCCTACGAGCAGTACTTC. Its protein product is CASNQFMRRSYEQYF.

The J gene is TRBJ1-1, the V gene TRBV12-5, with a tentative D call TRBD1 (5 bases). The CDR3 runs to 11 residues. Germline loops: CDR1 LGHNT, CDR2 FRNRAP. CDR3 sequence (DNA): TGTGCCTCAGACGGGCGGGGGGAAGCTTTCTTT. Its translation: CASDGRGEAFF.

The chain couples TRBV19 to TRBJ2-3; weak D call: TRBD2 (6 bases). Germline CDR1 LNHDA, CDR2 SQIVND (reference sequence). V lost 7 bases to trimming and J lost 1 base, with 9 bases between them. The CDR3 runs to 13 residues. CDR3 nucleotides: TGTGCCAGTACTAGCGTCGGCACAGATACGCAGTATTTT. Amino acids: CASTSVGTDTQYF. The whole variable domain, filled in from reference TRBV19 and TRBJ2-3, reads DGGITQSPKYLFRKEGQNVTLSCEQNLNHDAMYWYRQDPGQGLRLIYYSQIVNDFQKGDIAEGYSVSREKKESFPLTVTSAQKNPTAFYLCASTSVGTDTQYFGPGTRLTVL.

V gene TRBV18 combines with J gene TRBJ1-2; D is unclear. CDR3 length equals 15 residues. Per germline, CDR1 KGHSH and CDR2 LQKENI. Trimming removed 0 bases at V and 1 base at J, with 9 bases between. CDR3 nucleotide sequence: TGTGCCAGCTCACCACCTAGGCCAGTTAACTATGGCTACACCTTC. Its translation is CASSPPRPVNYGYTF.